The 23 T cell receptor beta chains presented below share a single source sample, sequenced in a study of cytomegalovirus exposure and HLA in healthy donors. Amplification used 60 Vbeta primers and 13 Jbeta primers. TCRdb's copy holds only in-frame clones and misses some; the assay was immunoSEQ multiplex PCR. This sample yields roughly 160,000 clones, of which about 75% are seen a single time; approximately 2.3% belongs to the top ten. Material: PBMCs. These receptors were obtained from a female donor in good health and CMV-seronegative.

CDR3 protein: CASSVEPQGSGPWGYGYTF. CDR3 bases: TGTGCCAGCAGCGTTGAACCCCAGGGCTCTGGTCCCTGGGGCTATGGCTACACCTTC. The rearrangement links TRBV7-9 to TRBJ1-2, with a possible D match to TRBD1 (5 bases). V was shortened by 5 bases and J by 4 bases, with 29 bases between the two germline ends. Germline CDR1 SEHNR, CDR2 FQNEAQ (reference sequence). This CDR3 is built from 19 residues.

The chain recombines TRBV18 with TRBJ1-3; D is uncertain. Between the trimmed V and J ends, which lost 3 bases and 4 bases, there was a span of 10 bases. Per the germline V gene, CDR1 is KGHSH and CDR2 is LQKENI. This CDR3 is 14 amino acids long. The CDR3 reads CASSPATQGNTIYF. In DNA, the CDR3 is TGTGCCAGCTCACCGGCGACACAAGGAAACACCATATATTTT.

This chain uses TRBV11-3 with TRBJ1-2; a possible D gene is TRBD1 (6 bases). Trimming removed 0 bases at V and 7 bases at J, with 21 bases between. The CDR3 extends over 17 amino acids. Germline V gene lookup returns CDR1 SGHNT and CDR2 YENEEA. The CDR3 protein is CASSLDRNRDPRVGYTF. CDR3 nucleotide sequence: TGTGCCAGCAGCTTAGATAGAAACAGGGACCCTAGGGTTGGCTACACCTTC.

The chain links TRBV19 to TRBJ2-7; 13 bases are shared with TRBD2. In germline, CDR1 is LNHDA, CDR2 SQIVND (reference sequence). V was clipped by 6 bases and J by 3 bases; unmatched bases: 8. CDR3 length: 16 residues. The CDR3 nucleotides are TGTGCCAGTAGCCACGGGGGGACTAGCGGGGACTACGAGCAGTACTTC. Translated, it gives CASSHGGTSGDYEQYF.

V gene TRBV7-3 combines with J gene TRBJ2-7, with TRBD2 matching 7 bases. The CDR3 has 16 residues. The germline gives CDR1 SGHTA, CDR2 FQGTGA. The junction had 7 bases not matched to a gene; V was cut back by 0 bases and J by 2 bases. The CDR3 bases are TGTGCCAGCAGCTTAACCCCACTAGCGTCAGCCTACGAGCAGTACTTC. The encoded protein is CASSLTPLASAYEQYF.

The chain carries TRBV4-1 and TRBJ1-5; TRBD1 aligns across 7 bases. V lost 1 base, J lost 3 bases, and 3 bases stayed unmatched. The CDR3 has 15 residues. CDR1 is MGHRA, CDR2 YSYEKL, per germline. The CDR3 here is CASSQGQGDNQPQHF. In nucleotides, the CDR3 is TGCGCCAGCAGCCAAGGGCAGGGGGACAATCAGCCCCAGCATTTT.

V and J are TRBV4-1 and TRBJ2-7; unclear D gene. Germline V lookup: CDR1 MGHRA, CDR2 YSYEKL. Trimming removed 1 base from V and 6 bases from J, with 13 bases in between. The CDR3 has 14 residues. Here the CDR3 DNA reads TGCGCCAGCAGCCAAGGCGGTGGCCCCGGCGAGCAGTACTTC. This codes for CASSQGGGPGEQYF.

The chain is built from TRBV9 and TRBJ1-1; TRBD1 matches 7 bases. The V and J ends lost 1 base and 11 bases, in that order; junction bases with no gene match: 5. The CDR3 totals 12 residues. CDR1 SGDLS and CDR2 YYNGEE come from the germline V gene. The CDR3 spells CASSVNTGVAFF. The CDR3 DNA sequence: TGTGCCAGCAGCGTAAACACAGGGGTGGCTTTCTTT.

V and J are TRBV4-1 and TRBJ2-3; maybe TRBD2 (6 bases). CDR3 size: 15 residues. CDR1 and CDR2 (germline): MGHRA, YSYEKL. V lost 1 base and J 6 bases, leaving 14 bases between the germline ends. CDR3 region: CASSQALATADTQYF. CDR3 DNA sequence: TGCGCCAGCAGCCAAGCTCTAGCGACAGCGGATACGCAGTATTTT.

This clone was seen a few times. J is TRBJ2-7 and V is TRBV7-9; a possible D gene is TRBD1 (6 bases). This CDR3 is 14 amino acids long. Trimming cost V 2 bases and J 2 bases, with 10 bases left between them. Germline CDR1 is SEHNR and CDR2 is FQNEAQ (reference sequence). The CDR3 DNA reads as TGTGCCAGCAGCTTAAAGGGACACGCCTACGAGCAGTACTTC. This encodes CASSLKGHAYEQYF.

This rearrangement joins TRBV10-2 to TRBJ2-3; D may be TRBD1 (5 bases). V was cut by 3 bases and J by 10 bases, with 11 bases left in between. Germline lookup yields CDR1 WSHSY and CDR2 SAAADI. This CDR3 spans 12 amino acids. CDR3 DNA sequence: TGCGCCAGCAGTGACTTAGGCAGGGCGCAGTATTTT. It specifies CASSDLGRAQYF.

This clone has a handful of counts. The CDR3 is CASSPGTGESQPQHF. The CDR3 DNA sequence: TGTGCCAGCAGCCCCGGGACAGGGGAGAGTCAGCCCCAGCATTTT. The chain couples TRBV27 to TRBJ1-5; 10 bases fit TRBD1. The V gene end was trimmed by 6 bases and the J gene end by 6 bases; junction bases not matched to a gene: 8. Germline values: CDR1 MNHEY, CDR2 SMNVEV (reference sequence). This CDR3 has 15 residues.

J is TRBJ2-7 and V is TRBV5-4; D gene ambiguous. The length of the CDR3 is 15 residues. The germline V gene encodes CDR1 SGHNT and CDR2 YYREEE (reference sequence). The V and J ends lost 4 bases and 2 bases respectively, with 16 bases between them. CDR3 bases: TGTGCCAGCAGCGCCGCCCCGGCGGCGGCCTACGAGCAGTACTTC. Encoded protein: CASSAAPAAAYEQYF.

The V call is TRBV30, the J call TRBJ2-7; D ambiguous. The CDR3 consists of 13 residues. V lost 3 bases and J lost 2, with 11 bases in between. Germline V lookup: CDR1 GTSNPN, CDR2 SVGIG (reference sequence). The CDR3 coding sequence is TGTGCCTGGAGCCCTTCCCCCGCCTACGAGCAGTACTTC. Encoded protein: CAWSPSPAYEQYF. Looking up the rest from reference TRBV30 and TRBJ2-7 gives the full variable domain: SQTIHQWPATLVQPVGSPLSLECTVEGTSNPNLYWYRQAAGRGLQLLFYSVGIGQISSEVPQNLSASRPQDRQFILSSKKLLLSDSGFYLCAWSPSPAYEQYFGPGTRLTVT.

The CDR3: CAWGQEGSGANVLTF. Written as DNA, the CDR3 is TGTGCCTGGGGACAGGAGGGTTCTGGGGCCAACGTCCTGACTTTC. V usage is TRBV30 and J usage is TRBJ2-6, with a tentative D call TRBD1 (7 bases). The germline V gene encodes CDR1 GTSNPN and CDR2 SVGIG (reference sequence). The CDR3 has 15 residues. Deletions cut 5 bases from V and 1 base from J, with 12 bases between. Together with reference TRBV30 and TRBJ2-6, the CDR3 gives the full variable domain: SQTIHQWPATLVQPVGSPLSLECTVEGTSNPNLYWYRQAAGRGLQLLFYSVGIGQISSEVPQNLSASRPQDRQFILSSKKLLLSDSGFYLCAWGQEGSGANVLTFGAGSRLTVL.

This clone was seen a handful of times. The rearrangement links TRBV4-2 to TRBJ2-5; 7 bases align to TRBD1. CDR1 LGHNA and CDR2 YNFKEQ come from the germline V gene. The junction had 9 bases not matched to a gene; V was cut back by 2 bases and J by 3 bases. The CDR3 runs 16 residues. The CDR3 DNA is TGTGCCAGCAGCCAAAGATCAGGGACAGTCGAAGAGACCCAGTACTTC. It specifies CASSQRSGTVEETQYF.

The chain is built from TRBV29-1 and TRBJ2-3; 10 nucleotides line up with TRBD2. The CDR3 length is 16 residues. CDR1 is SQVTM and CDR2 is ANQGSEA in the germline V gene. Trimming at V came to 4 bases and at J to 2 bases, leaving 9 bases not matched to a gene. The CDR3 DNA follows: TGCAGCGTTGCCGGGACTAGCGCCGGCGCCACAGATACGCAGTATTTT. Its translation is CSVAGTSAGATDTQYF.

J is TRBJ1-1 and V is TRBV28, with TRBD1 as a possible D gene (5 bases). V was cut by 6 bases and J by 3 bases, with 14 bases left in between. The germline V gene has CDR1 MDHEN and CDR2 SYDVKM. The CDR3 extends over 14 amino acids. CDR3 protein: CASRRGRSDTEAFF. The CDR3 coding sequence is TGTGCCAGCAGGCGGGGACGATCGGACACTGAAGCTTTCTTT.

This clone came up a few times. The rearrangement links TRBV19 to TRBJ1-1, with 9 nucleotides matching TRBD1. Trimming removed 5 bases from V and 0 bases from J; junction bases left unmatched: 4. CDR3 length: 15 residues. Germline CDR1 is LNHDA and CDR2 is SQIVND (reference sequence). This chain's CDR3 is CASSSDRGLNTEAFF. CDR3 sequence (DNA): TGTGCCAGTAGTTCGGACAGGGGATTGAACACTGAAGCTTTCTTT.

The chain employs TRBV5-5 and TRBJ2-6; D perhaps matches TRBD2 (5 bases). The germline gives CDR1 SGHKS, CDR2 YYEKEE (reference sequence). Trimming took 0 bases from V and 0 from J, leaving 10 bases between them. The CDR3 runs to 17 residues. CDR3 bases: TGTGCCAGCAGCTTGGTTTCCGCGGGCTCTGGGGCCAACGTCCTGACTTTC. Its translation is CASSLVSAGSGANVLTF.

CDR3 sequence: CASSVAGGNQPQHF. The DNA for the CDR3 is TGTGCCAGCAGTGTGGCGGGTGGAAATCAGCCCCAGCATTTT. This chain uses TRBV25-1 with TRBJ1-5; D is uncertain. The germline V gene has CDR1 MGHDK and CDR2 SYGVNS. This CDR3 contains 14 residues. The V end was cut by 4 bases, the J end by 4 bases, with 11 bases between. The whole variable domain, filled in from reference TRBV25-1 and TRBJ1-5, reads EADIYQTPRYLVIGTGKKITLECSQTMGHDKMYWYQQDPGMELHLIHYSYGVNSTEKGDLSSESTVSRIRTEHFPLTLESARPSHTSQYLCASSVAGGNQPQHFGDGTRLSIL.

V usage is TRBV19 and J usage is TRBJ2-3; a possible D gene is TRBD2 (5 bases). V lost 6 bases and J 4 bases, leaving 17 bases between the germline ends. The CDR3 spans 15 residues. CDR1 and CDR2 (germline): LNHDA, SQIVND (reference sequence). The CDR3 coding sequence is TGTGCCAGTAGCCCCCCGTTTGCGCGGGCAGATACGCAGTATTTT. Its translation: CASSPPFARADTQYF.

This chain connects TRBV11-3 to TRBJ2-1; 12 bases are a match to TRBD2. The CDR3 covers 15 residues. Germline V gene sequence: CDR1 SGHNT, CDR2 YENEEA. Trimming at V came to 1 base and at J to 8 bases, leaving 3 bases not matched to a gene. CDR3 region: CASSLGLAGEYEQFF. DNA of the CDR3: TGTGCCAGCAGCTTAGGACTAGCGGGAGAATATGAGCAGTTCTTC. Together with reference TRBV11-3 and TRBJ2-1, the CDR3 gives the full variable domain: EAGVVQSPRYKIIEKKQPVAFWCNPISGHNTLYWYLQNLGQGPELLIRYENEEAVDDSQLPKDRFSAERLKGVDSTLKIQPAELGDSAVYLCASSLGLAGEYEQFFGPGTRLTVL.